This T cell receptor (beta chain) was recovered during a study of T cell responses to AZD1222 COVID-19 vaccine. The study's findings and limits: Per reports, nearly half of all spike-specific TCRs target regions that are unmutated in variants.

As concerns this clone: Its antigen is undetermined.

The CDR3 totals 14 residues. The germline V gene encodes CDR1 SQVTM and CDR2 ANQGSEA. V dropped 4 bases and J dropped 2; count of bases not matched to a gene: 6. Data came from immunoSEQ multiplex PCR; TCRdb stores just in-frame clones and leaves some out. This sample yields some 150,000 clones, of which around 88% are seen a single time; around 2% belongs to the top ten. This receptor was taken from an adult in good health. The sequencing here drew on peripheral blood, taken on day 0 of AZD1222 vaccination. The gene calls are TRBV29-1 and TRBJ2-3, with 7 bases matching TRBD2. The chain's CDR3 is CSVAPRLATDTQYF. In nucleotides, the CDR3 is TGCAGCGTTGCGCCCAGACTAGCCACAGATACGCAGTATTTT.